These T cell receptor beta chains were read from a single sample in a study of OX40 agonist ivuxolimab in advanced cancers. Generated by immunoSEQ multiplex PCR, the TCRdb table keeps only in-frame clones and is missing some. This sample has roughly 66,000 clones; 65% to 90% occur once, and the top ten carry 0.7%. Sample: CD4+ or CD8+ T cells sorted from blood, taken in a trial of the OX40 agonist ivuxolimab. The receptor source for this set is an adult with an advanced solid tumor such as melanoma, head and neck, liver or kidney cancer. The CDR3 runs from the conserved cysteine through the conserved F or W. D genes are given only for firm matches. The size entry is marked missing in some rows and otherwise reads once, few, many or a size class.

CASSDIWETQYF | TGTGCCAGCAGTGATATATGGGAGACCCAGTACTTC | . | TRBV6-1 | . | TRBJ2-5
CASSIVWQGYEQYF | TGTGCCAGTAGTATAGTTTGGCAGGGCTACGAGCAGTACTTC | . | TRBV19 | . | TRBJ2-7
CASSPWPLTGAPGANVLTF | TGTGCCAGCAGCCCCTGGCCCTTGACAGGGGCCCCTGGGGCCAACGTCCTGACTTTC | TRBD1 | TRBV7-6 | . | TRBJ2-6
CASSLGGGRADTQYF | TGTGCCAGCAGCTTGGGTGGCGGGAGGGCAGATACGCAGTATTTT | TRBD2 | TRBV5-6 | . | TRBJ2-3
CASSLTIRSFQEQYF | TGCGCCAGCAGCCTTACCATAAGGTCTTTTCAAGAGCAGTACTTC | . | TRBV4-1 | . | TRBJ2-7
CASSPLGTGQLKGNEQFF | TGTGCCAGCTCACCACTAGGGACAGGGCAACTCAAGGGGAATGAGCAGTTCTTC | TRBD1 | TRBV18 | . | TRBJ2-1
CASSLKAGRGLTEAFF | TGTGCCAGCAGCCTCAAGGCGGGAAGGGGGCTCACTGAAGCTTTCTTT | TRBD1 | TRBV27 | . | TRBJ1-1
CASSGSSGSTDTQYF | TGTGCCAGCAGCGGCTCTAGCGGGAGCACAGATACGCAGTATTTT | TRBD2 | TRBV9 | . | TRBJ2-3
CASMDWGQGAYGYTF | TGTGCCAGCATGGATTGGGGACAGGGCGCCTATGGCTACACCTTC | TRBD1 | TRBV28 | few | TRBJ1-2
CASSRVNTEAFF | TGTGCCAGCAGCCGAGTAAACACTGAAGCTTTCTTT | . | TRBV4-2 | . | TRBJ1-1
CASSEAWIDNEQFF | TGTGCCAGCAGTGAAGCGTGGATCGACAATGAGCAGTTCTTC | . | TRBV6-1 | . | TRBJ2-1
CASSYRGRGFPYEQYF | TGTGCCAGCAGTTACCGGGGGAGGGGGTTCCCCTACGAGCAGTACTTC | . | TRBV6-5 | . | TRBJ2-7
CASRTGGGTEAFF | TGCGCCAGCAGGACAGGGGGTGGGACTGAAGCTTTCTTT | TRBD1 | TRBV10-2 | . | TRBJ1-1
CASSLSPGSSGNTIYF | TGCGCCAGCAGCTTGTCGCCTGGGAGCTCTGGAAACACCATATATTTT | . | TRBV5-1 | . | TRBJ1-3
CASSPRQGGAYEQYF | TGTGCCAGCAGCCCTAGACAGGGGGGGGCCTACGAGCAGTACTTC | TRBD1 | TRBV9 | . | TRBJ2-7
CASSRVAGELFF | TGTGCCAGCTCTCGGGTTGCCGGGGAGCTGTTTTTT | . | TRBV7-2 | few | TRBJ2-2
CASRRDPPTYNEQFF | TGTGCCAGCAGGAGGGACCCCCCAACCTACAATGAGCAGTTCTTC | . | TRBV6-1 | . | TRBJ2-1
CASSLAVKRETQYF | TGTGCCAGCAGCTTGGCAGTGAAGAGGGAGACCCAGTACTTC | . | TRBV7-8 | . | TRBJ2-5
CASSGTSGGDETQYF | TGTGCCAGCAGCGGAACTAGCGGGGGGGACGAGACCCAGTACTTC | TRBD2 | TRBV9 | . | TRBJ2-5
CASSPGQDLNEKLFF | TGCGCCAGCAGTCCCGGACAGGACCTTAATGAAAAACTGTTTTTT | TRBD1 | TRBV10-1 | . | TRBJ1-4
CASSEVGGSTDTQYF | TGTGCCAGCAGTGAGGTGGGGGGGTCCACAGATACGCAGTATTTT | TRBD2 | TRBV2 | . | TRBJ2-3
CASSPSNRAGVDTQYF | TGTGCCAGCAGCCCTAGTAACCGCGCGGGGGTCGATACGCAGTATTTT | TRBD2 | TRBV11-2 | . | TRBJ2-3
CASGDQNTGELFF | TGCGCCAGCGGGGACCAGAACACCGGGGAGCTGTTTTTT | . | TRBV10-2 | . | TRBJ2-2
CASGGPAEGNYGYTF | TGTGCCAGCGGGGGTCCCGCGGAGGGCAACTATGGCTACACCTTC | . | TRBV6-1 | . | TRBJ1-2
CASSIDRESYTF | TGTGCCAGTAGTATAGACCGGGAAAGCTACACCTTC | . | TRBV19 | . | TRBJ1-2
CASSPGGSGANVLTF | TGTGCCAGCAGCCCCGGGGGCTCTGGGGCCAACGTCCTGACTTTC | . | TRBV7-6 | . | TRBJ2-6
CASSPSGGGELFF | TGTGCCAGCAGTCCTAGCGGGGGCGGGGAGCTGTTTTTT | TRBD2 | TRBV2 | . | TRBJ2-2
CSGLSTGGYSYEQYF | TGCAGCGGACTCTCGACAGGGGGCTACTCCTACGAGCAGTACTTC | TRBD1 | TRBV29-1 | . | TRBJ2-7
CASSVGGAQDSYEQYF | TGTGCCAGCAGCGTGGGGGGGGCTCAGGACTCCTACGAGCAGTACTTC | . | TRBV9 | . | TRBJ2-7